This paragraph covers one T cell receptor beta chain sequence. This sample stems from a study of blood T cell repertoires in COVID-19. About the research overall: From T cells, B-cell-depleted T cells, or PBMCs came the material, which was cDNA or gDNA.

Clones were sequenced by immunoSEQ multiplex PCR, and TCRdb holds only the in-frame ones, with some missing. The data hold some 250,000 clones, with about 80% observed a single time. The germline CDR1 and CDR2 sequences are MDHEN and SYDVKM. CDR3 length: 13 amino acids. V was trimmed by 2 bases and J by 2 bases, leaving 6 bases between them. The J gene is TRBJ1-2, the V gene TRBV28; D unclear. This clonotype was sampled from a man over 45 with active or convalescent COVID-19. Sequenced input: peripheral blood. The CDR3 DNA follows: TGTGCCAGCAGTTTACTCCGGAACTATGGCTACACCTTC. As protein: CASSLLRNYGYTF.